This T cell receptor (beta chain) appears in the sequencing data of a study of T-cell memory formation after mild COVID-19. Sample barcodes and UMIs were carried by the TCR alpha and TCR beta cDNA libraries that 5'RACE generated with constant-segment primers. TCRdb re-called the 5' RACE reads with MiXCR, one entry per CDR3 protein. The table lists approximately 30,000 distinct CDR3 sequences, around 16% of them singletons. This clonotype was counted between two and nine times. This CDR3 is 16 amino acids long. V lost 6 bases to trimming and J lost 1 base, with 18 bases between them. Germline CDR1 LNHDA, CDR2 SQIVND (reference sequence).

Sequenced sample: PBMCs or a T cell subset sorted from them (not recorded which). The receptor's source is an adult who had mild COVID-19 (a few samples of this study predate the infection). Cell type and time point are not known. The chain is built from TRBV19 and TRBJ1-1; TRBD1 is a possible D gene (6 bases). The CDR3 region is CASRRNPGVWNTEAFF. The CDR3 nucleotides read TGTGCCAGTAGACGAAACCCAGGGGTCTGGAACACTGAAGCTTTCTTT.